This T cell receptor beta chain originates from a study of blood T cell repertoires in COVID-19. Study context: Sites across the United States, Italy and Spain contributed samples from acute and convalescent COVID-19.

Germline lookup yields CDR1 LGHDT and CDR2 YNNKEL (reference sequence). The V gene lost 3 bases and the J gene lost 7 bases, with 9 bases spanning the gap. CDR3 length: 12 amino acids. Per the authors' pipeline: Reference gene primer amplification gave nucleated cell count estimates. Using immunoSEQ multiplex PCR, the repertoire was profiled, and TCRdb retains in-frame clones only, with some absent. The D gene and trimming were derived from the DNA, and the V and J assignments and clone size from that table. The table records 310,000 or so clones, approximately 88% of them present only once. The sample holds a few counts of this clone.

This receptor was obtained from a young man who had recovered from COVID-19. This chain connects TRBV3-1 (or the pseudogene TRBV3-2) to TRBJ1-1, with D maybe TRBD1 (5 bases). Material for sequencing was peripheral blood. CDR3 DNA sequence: TGTGCCAGCAGCCAGGCGGGGGTTGAAGCTTTCTTT. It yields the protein CASSQAGVEAFF.